The 19 T cell receptor beta chains below come from one sample, sequenced in a study of CD8+ T cells in alopecia areata. Investigators isolated RNA and reverse transcribed it into cDNA to act as the sequencing template. Data came from immunoSEQ multiplex PCR; TCRdb stores just in-frame clones and leaves some out. The sample comprises 110,000 or so clones, 56% of which are singletons, and more than 3% rests with the top ten. Treatment in this sample: oral pan-JAK inhibitor, 5-10 mg twice daily. Source: CD4+ T cells sorted from blood, taken at week 24, from a patient treated with tofacitinib. These receptors were obtained from a human donor with alopecia areata.

The sample holds a few counts of this clone. V and J are TRBV10-3 and TRBJ2-1; TRBD2 might be the D (6 bases). Germline CDR1 is ENHRY and CDR2 is SYGVKD. This CDR3 spans 14 amino acids. Trimming took off 4 bases at V and 6 bases at J, with 13 bases between the two ends. The CDR3 sequence is CAISGGGVVNEQFF. In nucleotides, the CDR3 is TGTGCCATCAGTGGAGGCGGGGTTGTCAATGAGCAGTTCTTC.

The chain joins TRBV5-1 to TRBJ1-5; TRBD1 might be the D (5 bases). The CDR3 is made up of 15 amino acids. The germline V gene encodes CDR1 SGHRS and CDR2 YFSETQ. V shed 4 bases and J shed 0 bases, with 11 bases lying between them. This CDR3 reads CASSAQGDSNQPQHF. CDR3 sequence (DNA): TGCGCCAGCAGCGCGCAGGGCGATAGCAATCAGCCCCAGCATTTT.

V and J are TRBV30 and TRBJ2-7; D unresolved. The CDR3 sequence is 11 residues long. V was cut by 1 base and J by 5 bases, with 6 bases left in between. In germline, CDR1 is GTSNPN, CDR2 SVGIG (reference sequence). Written as DNA, the CDR3 is TGTGCCTGGAGTGATCTCCACGAGCAGTACTTC. As protein: CAWSDLHEQYF.

The chain joins TRBV10-3 to TRBJ1-6, with TRBD1 identical over 8 bases. Trimming took 11 bases from V and 7 from J; bases not matched to a gene: 10. Germline lookup yields CDR1 ENHRY and CDR2 SYGVKD. CDR3 length equals 14 residues. CDR3 sequence (DNA): TGTGCCGCGAGGCCGACAGGGGACAATTCACCCCTCCACTTT. Residues: CAARPTGDNSPLHF.

For the CDR3, the DNA is TGTGCCAGCAGTGAGGACACGACCTACAATGAGCAGTTCTTC. Translated: CASSEDTTYNEQFF. The chain employs TRBV2 and TRBJ2-1; tentative D call: TRBD1 (5 bases). The CDR3 is made up of 14 amino acids. Germline assignment: CDR1 SNHLY and CDR2 FYNNEI. Trimming shortened V by 3 bases and J by 2 bases, and 8 bases separated the two germline ends.

The CDR3 is CASSPQGPSGYEQYF. In DNA form, the CDR3 reads TGTGCCAGCAGTCCTCAGGGGCCCTCGGGCTACGAGCAGTACTTC. V gene TRBV7-2 combines with J gene TRBJ2-7, with a possible D match to TRBD1 (6 bases). Deletions cut 6 bases from V and 3 bases from J, with 18 bases between. From germline, CDR1 is SGHTA and CDR2 FQGNSA. CDR3 length equals 15 residues.

This clone occurred many times. The V and J genes are TRBV4-2 and TRBJ2-2, with unresolved D. V lost 5 bases and J 3 bases, leaving 4 bases between the germline ends. Germline V gene data show CDR1 as LGHNA and CDR2 as YNFKEQ. The CDR3 loop spans 12 amino acids. This chain's CDR3 is CASSSYTGELFF. In DNA form, the CDR3 reads TGTGCCAGCAGCTCATACACCGGGGAGCTGTTTTTT.

The table lists this clone with a few counts. The chain recombines TRBV11-2 with TRBJ1-2; D not resolved. The CDR3 length is 13 residues. Germline CDR1 SGHAT, CDR2 FQNNGV. The V end was cut by 1 base, the J end by 7 bases, with 10 bases between. CDR3 sequence reads: CASSLVGISGYTF. CDR3 bases: TGTGCCAGCAGCTTAGTAGGGATAAGTGGCTACACCTTC.

This clone appeared once. The chain is built from TRBV4-1 and TRBJ2-5; 11 bases are a match to TRBD1. J gave up 9 bases and V 2 bases, and 5 bases lay outside the gene matches. Looked up from germline, CDR1 is MGHRA and CDR2 is YSYEKL. This CDR3 has 14 amino acids. Here the CDR3 reads CASSQSPGQGAQYF. CDR3 coding DNA: TGCGCCAGCAGCCAATCCCCGGGACAGGGGGCCCAGTACTTC.

The genes are TRBV6-5 and TRBJ1-2; 9 nucleotides agree with TRBD1. The CDR3 runs 15 residues. V gave up 6 bases and J gave up 7 bases; unmatched junction bases: 12. CDR1 is MNHEY, CDR2 SVGAGI, per germline. The CDR3 loop reads CASSSDYRDRVGYTF. DNA of the CDR3: TGTGCCAGCAGCTCAGATTACCGGGACAGGGTTGGCTACACCTTC.

The chain links TRBV23-1 to TRBJ1-5; 7 bases fit TRBD1. TRBV23-1 is an open reading frame whose function is uncertain. The CDR3 loop spans 14 amino acids. The J segment lost 5 bases and the V segment lost 11 bases, leaving 12 bases of the junction unmatched. CDR3 coding DNA: TGCGCCGTAAATGATGGGGACAGCGATCAGCCCCAGCATTTT. Its protein is CAVNDGDSDQPQHF.

The V and J genes are TRBV4-2 and TRBJ1-2; 8 bases match TRBD1. V lost 2 bases and J lost 2; bases outside the gene matches: 4. CDR1 and CDR2 from the germline V gene are LGHNA and YNFKEQ. The CDR3 spans 15 residues. The CDR3, as DNA: TGTGCCAGCAGCCAACCAGGACAGGGAAACTATGGCTACACCTTC. Encoded protein: CASSQPGQGNYGYTF.

V gene TRBV9 combines with J gene TRBJ2-5; 13 nucleotides align to TRBD2. Germline V gene sequence: CDR1 SGDLS, CDR2 YYNGEE. J gave up 2 bases and V 4 bases, and 8 bases lay outside the gene matches. CDR3 size: 17 residues. Here the CDR3 reads CASSPPTGLAGQETQYF. In nucleotides, the CDR3 is TGTGCCAGCAGCCCCCCCACGGGACTAGCGGGACAAGAGACCCAGTACTTC.

This sequence joins TRBV29-1 and TRBJ2-3; D is uncertain. V lost 4 bases to trimming and J lost 1 base, with 3 bases between them. CDR1 and CDR2 (germline): SQVTM, ANQGSEA. This CDR3 has 11 residues. The chain's CDR3 is CSVVGTDTQYF. As DNA, the CDR3 is TGCAGCGTTGTGGGCACAGATACGCAGTATTTT.

The count of this clone is one. The gene calls are TRBV7-2 and TRBJ1-1, with TRBD1 matching over 9 bases. Germline CDR1 and CDR2: SGHTA and FQGNSA. The CDR3 loop spans 14 amino acids. V lost 3 bases to trimming and J lost 3 bases; unmatched junction nucleotides: 2. Here the CDR3 reads CASSLTGGYTEAFF. For the CDR3, the DNA is TGTGCCAGCAGCTTGACAGGGGGGTACACTGAAGCTTTCTTT.

This chain connects TRBV4-1 to TRBJ2-7; D gene uncertain. The germline V gene has CDR1 MGHRA and CDR2 YSYEKL. The V end was cut by 2 bases, the J end by 0 bases, with 11 bases between. This CDR3 contains 15 residues. CDR3 in DNA: TGCGCCAGCAGCCAAAAGACGGACCTCTCCTACGAGCAGTACTTC. The encoded protein is CASSQKTDLSYEQYF.

This clone came up a few times. The chain joins TRBV23-1 to TRBJ1-6; 7 bases are shared with TRBD1. TRBV23-1 is an ORF; its function is uncertain. V gave up 6 bases and J gave up 0 bases; unmatched junction bases: 11. The CDR3 covers 18 residues. CDR3 amino acids: CASSLSAGGSSYNSPLHF. The CDR3 nucleotides are TGCGCCAGCAGCCTATCAGCAGGGGGGAGCTCCTATAATTCACCCCTCCACTTT.

This clone was observed a handful of times. This rearrangement joins TRBV7-9 to TRBJ1-1; 7 nucleotides line up with TRBD1. CDR3 size: 14 residues. V lost 0 bases and J lost 6; bases outside the gene matches: 4. CDR1 is SEHNR and CDR2 is FQNEAQ in the germline V gene (reference sequence). DNA for the CDR3: TGTGCCAGCAGCTTAGCAGCAGGGGGAGCTGAAGCTTTCTTT. Its protein product is CASSLAAGGAEAFF.

With respect to this clone: At one end, the junction sequence differs from germline, possibly due to a read error. V usage is TRBV7-2 and J usage is TRBJ2-1; TRBD2 might be the D (5 bases). The CDR3 is made up of 11 amino acids. CDR1 is SGHTA, CDR2 FQGNSA, per germline. The CDR3 protein is CLTGRLDEQFF. For the CDR3, the DNA is TGCTTGACTGGGAGATTAGATGAGCAGTTCTTC.